These 28 T cell receptor beta chains originate from one sample sequenced in a study of molecular identifiers for immune sequencing clone quantification. TCRdb reprocessed the PCR reads via MiXCR and lists one record per CDR3 protein. Of 85,000 to 130,000 distinct CDR3 sequences in the sample, 36% are singletons; the top ten hold roughly 4.2%. Sample: naive CD8+ T cells from blood, with Jurkat cell RNA spiked in. Subset here: FACS-sorted CD8+CD4-CCR7+CD45RA+ naive T cells. These receptors came from a human donor in good health. Some libraries in this study had Jurkat cell RNA spiked in.

This clonotype was detected only a few times. J is TRBJ2-6 and V is TRBV2; no firm D call. Trimming left V 8 bases short and J 3 bases short, with 11 bases between. The CDR3 runs to 14 residues. Germline CDR1 and CDR2: SNHLY and FYNNEI. CDR3 amino acids: CASVRFFGANVLTF. The DNA of the CDR3 is TGTGCCAGCGTCCGGTTCTTTGGGGCCAACGTCCTGACTTTC.

With regard to this clonotype: A read error may explain this, as a much larger clone is one base away. V usage is TRBV28 and J usage is TRBJ2-1; no firm D call. Germline values: CDR1 MDHEN, CDR2 SYDVKM. The CDR3 loop spans 12 amino acids. V was cut by 5 bases and J by 8 bases, with 10 bases left in between. CDR3 sequence reads: CASSPRPDEQFF. In nucleotides, the CDR3 is TGTGCCAGCAGTCCTCGGCCGGATGAGCAGTTCTTC.

About this clonotype: No conserved phenylalanine or tryptophan ends this CDR3, so it is likely a read error. The chain uses TRBV7-2 and TRBJ2-2; D might be TRBD1 or TRBD2, each matching 5 bases. CDR1 is SGHTA, CDR2 FQGNSA, per germline. Trimming took 4 bases from V and 8 from J, leaving 20 bases between them. The CDR3 runs to 16 residues. CDR3 loop: CASSWRGRGGAGELFI. In DNA, the CDR3 is TGTGCCAGCAGCTGGAGAGGGCGAGGTGGGGCTGGGGAGCTGTTTATT.

The chain employs TRBV7-8 and TRBJ2-5, with 7 bases identical to TRBD2. The V gene end was trimmed by 2 bases and the J gene end by 5 bases; junction bases not matched to a gene: 20. The CDR3 contains 19 residues. In germline, CDR1 is SGHVS, CDR2 FQNEAQ. CDR3 bases: TGTGCCAGCAGCTTATTTGCCGGGCATGTGGGAGGGCCGCGGGAGACCCAGTACTTC. Translating gives CASSLFAGHVGGPRETQYF. Drawing the rest from reference TRBV7-8 and TRBJ2-5, the complete variable domain is GAGVSQSPRYKVAKRGQDVALRCDPISGHVSLFWYQQALGQGPEFLTYFQNEAQLDKSGLPSDRFFAERPEGSVSTLKIQRTQQEDSAVYLCASSLFAGHVGGPRETQYFGPGTRLLVL.

Only one count was recorded for this clonotype. A much larger clone lies a single base off, so this may be a read error. The chain has TRBV28 and TRBJ2-4, with 8 bases fitting TRBD1. Germline loops: CDR1 MDHEN, CDR2 SYDVKM. There are 14 residues in the CDR3. The V segment lost 4 bases and the J segment 7 bases; nucleotides outside the gene matches: 6. Here the CDR3 DNA reads TGTGCCAGCAGTTCATTTGACAGGGGCAACATTCAGTACTTC. As protein: CASSSFDRGNIQYF.

This clonotype was found a few times. The rearrangement uses TRBV11-3 and TRBJ1-4, with D unclear. V was cut by 2 bases and J by 0 bases, with 13 bases left in between. Germline V gene data show CDR1 as SGHNT and CDR2 as YENEEA. This CDR3 has 17 residues. The CDR3 DNA is TGTGCCAGCAGCTTAATCAGGTCGCCTGCAACTAATGAAAAACTGTTTTTT. Translated: CASSLIRSPATNEKLFF.

The chain has TRBV15 and TRBJ1-5; D uncertain. V was clipped by 5 bases and J by 5 bases, with 13 bases between them. CDR1 and CDR2 from the germline V gene are LNHNV and YYDKDF (reference sequence). This CDR3 has 14 residues. CDR3 in DNA: TGTGCCACCAGCGGTACAGACGTTTATCAGCCCCAGCATTTT. Encoded protein: CATSGTDVYQPQHF.

The CDR3 loop reads CASSDGTGGRELFF. The CDR3 DNA reads as TGTGCCAGCAGCGACGGGACAGGGGGACGGGAGCTGTTTTTT. V gene TRBV7-9 combines with J gene TRBJ2-2; 11 nucleotides match TRBD1. The CDR3 contains 14 residues. J was trimmed by 9 bases and V by 5 bases; bases with no gene match: 5. CDR1 and CDR2 (germline): SEHNR, FQNEAQ (reference sequence).

This clonotype showed up just a few times. In DNA form, the CDR3 reads TGCAGTGCCCTGGGGGGACAGTCTACCTACGAGCAGTACTTC. It codes for CSALGGQSTYEQYF. This chain links TRBV20-1 with TRBJ2-7; possible D gene TRBD1, 7 bases. The CDR3 spans 14 residues. Germline CDR1 is DFQATT and CDR2 is SNEGSKA (reference sequence). The V end lost 6 bases, the J end lost 2 bases, and 17 bases lay between the germline ends.

As for this clonotype: It may be a read error: a sequence one base away is much more abundant. The chain joins TRBV20-1 to TRBJ2-3, with D possibly being TRBD1 (5 bases). The germline V and J ends were trimmed by 4 bases and 5 bases, with 13 bases remaining between them. Per the germline V gene, CDR1 is DFQATT and CDR2 is SNEGSKA (reference sequence). CDR3 length: 13 residues. CDR3 in amino acids: CSANRSLGDTQYF. The CDR3 coding sequence is TGCAGTGCTAACAGGTCCCTAGGAGATACGCAGTATTTT.

This clonotype has more than one count but fewer than ten. This chain connects TRBV9 to TRBJ2-3; 7 bases align to TRBD2. Germline CDR1 reads SGDLS; CDR2 reads YYNGEE. The ends lost 0 bases at V and 6 bases at J; junction bases unmatched: 7. This CDR3 has 15 amino acids. DNA of the CDR3: TGTGCCAGCAGCGTAGGTTCGGGAGGAGCGGATACGCAGTATTTT. Its translation is CASSVGSGGADTQYF. The full variable domain, with the rest looked up from reference TRBV9 and TRBJ2-3, is DSGVTQTPKHLITATGQRVTLRCSPRSGDLSVYWYQQSLDQGLQFLIQYYNGEERAKGNILERFSAQQFPDLHSELNLSSLELGDSALYFCASSVGSGGADTQYFGPGTRLTVL.

This clonotype was seen only a few times. The chain links TRBV27 to TRBJ2-7; D is possibly TRBD2 (6 bases). The germline V gene has CDR1 MNHEY and CDR2 SMNVEV (reference sequence). Trimming pared 5 bases from V and 2 bases from J, leaving 13 bases between. The CDR3 is 14 residues long. The CDR3, as DNA: TGTGCCAGCAGTAAGACTAGTAAAGCCTACGAGCAGTACTTC. This codes for CASSKTSKAYEQYF.

As regards this clonotype: A read error may explain this, as a much larger clone is one base away. The V call is TRBV28, the J call TRBJ2-7; the D is unclear. Germline CDR1 reads MDHEN; CDR2 reads SYDVKM. This CDR3 comprises 15 residues. CDR3 sequence (DNA): TGTACCAGCAGTTTATCTGGTTTTACCCAGTACGAGCAGTACTTC. The encoded protein is CTSSLSGFTQYEQYF.

Ten or more counts support this clonotype. The chain employs TRBV6-4 and TRBJ2-3, with TRBD2 matching over 11 bases. CDR3 size: 14 residues. J was trimmed by 6 bases and V by 3 bases; bases with no gene match: 2. Germline assignment: CDR1 MRHNA and CDR2 SNTAGT. The CDR3: CASSELAGADTQYF. The CDR3 DNA reads as TGTGCCAGCAGTGAACTAGCGGGGGCTGATACGCAGTATTTT.

This clonotype was detected a few times. V usage is TRBV29-1 and J usage is TRBJ1-2, with D tentatively TRBD1 (6 bases). The V gene lost 0 bases and the J gene lost 2 bases, with 16 bases spanning the gap. The CDR3 contains 16 residues. CDR1 and CDR2 from the germline V gene are SQVTM and ANQGSEA. The chain's CDR3 is CSVEDRTAFLNYGYTF. DNA of the CDR3: TGCAGCGTTGAAGATAGGACAGCTTTTCTCAACTATGGCTACACCTTC. The whole variable domain, filled in from reference TRBV29-1 and TRBJ1-2, reads SAVISQKPSRDICQRGTSLTIQCQVDSQVTMMFWYRQQPGQSLTLIATANQGSEATYESGFVIDKFPISRPNLTFSTLTVSNMSPEDSSIYLCSVEDRTAFLNYGYTFGSGTRLTVV.

Turning to this clonotype: This clone may be a read error of a much larger clone one base away. The chain recombines TRBV7-9 with TRBJ2-3; D assignment may be TRBD1 or TRBD2 (5 bases each). Per germline, CDR1 SEHNR and CDR2 FQNEAQ (reference sequence). The length of the CDR3 is 16 residues. For the CDR3, the DNA is TGTGCCAGCAGCGGGACCCTAGGAATAACCACAGATACGCAGAATTTT. This encodes CASSGTLGITTDTQNF.

There are a few counts of this clonotype. The rearrangement joins TRBV4-1 to TRBJ2-1; 8 nucleotides match TRBD1. The germline V gene encodes CDR1 MGHRA and CDR2 YSYEKL. This CDR3 has 15 residues. The trim removed 2 bases at V and 4 bases at J, leaving 4 bases unmatched. CDR3 in DNA: TGCGCCAGCAGCCAAAACAGGGGGGTTTACAATGAGCAGTTCTTC. Its translation is CASSQNRGVYNEQFF.

The chain has TRBV3-1 and TRBJ2-7, with 9 bases aligning to TRBD2. The germline gives CDR1 LGHDT, CDR2 YNNKEL (reference sequence). The CDR3 contains 15 residues. The V segment lost 4 bases and the J segment 2 bases; nucleotides outside the gene matches: 6. The CDR3, as DNA: TGTGCCAGCAGCCCCCAGACTAGCGGCACCTACGAGCAGTACTTC. Protein: CASSPQTSGTYEQYF.

On this clonotype: A read error is likely, as this CDR3 ends without the conserved phenylalanine or tryptophan. The genes are TRBV7-9 and TRBJ2-7; D is perhaps TRBD1 (7 bases). The ends were cut back, 4 bases at V and 5 bases at J, with 18 bases in the middle. Germline V CDR1 and CDR2: SEHNR, FQNEAQ (reference sequence). The CDR3 length is 15 residues. Written as DNA, the CDR3 is TGTGCCAGCAGCTCACCCTACAGGGGAGGCGACGAGCAGTACTAC. Translation gives CASSSPYRGGDEQYY.

This clonotype was counted many times. The chain employs TRBV27 and TRBJ2-1, with D tentatively TRBD1 or TRBD2 (5 bases each). The length of the CDR3 is 14 residues. The V end was cut by 3 bases, the J end by 2 bases, with 8 bases between. Germline V gives CDR1 MNHEY, CDR2 SMNVEV (reference sequence). The chain's CDR3 is CASSFMGAYNEQFF. CDR3 coding DNA: TGTGCCAGCAGTTTTATGGGGGCCTACAATGAGCAGTTCTTC.

Comments on this clonotype: Since a much larger clone is just one base distant, this may be a read error. This chain uses TRBV12-3 or TRBV12-4 with TRBJ2-2; D uncertain. The CDR3 has 12 amino acids. Between the trimmed V and J ends, which lost 4 bases and 8 bases, there was a span of 8 bases. In DNA, the CDR3 is TGTGCCAGCAGTTCACGGATGGGGGAGCTGTTTTTT. As protein: CASSSRMGELFF.

The genes are TRBV13 and TRBJ1-3; weak D call: TRBD1 (5 bases). Trimming left V 5 bases short and J 3 bases short, with 11 bases between. Germline CDR1 reads PRHDT; CDR2 reads FYEKMQ (reference sequence). This CDR3 spans 14 amino acids. Here the CDR3 DNA reads TGTGCCAGCAGCCGAGGGGTCGGTGGAAACACCATATATTTT. This gives the protein CASSRGVGGNTIYF.

In this sample, this clonotype turned up many times. The chain joins TRBV28 to TRBJ2-5; possible D gene TRBD2, 6 bases. The CDR3 contains 15 residues. Germline V lookup: CDR1 MDHEN, CDR2 SYDVKM. The V end was cut by 2 bases, the J end by 0 bases, with 10 bases between. The CDR3 bases are TGTGCCAGCAGTTTAAGCCGGGAGTACCAAGAGACCCAGTACTTC. Its translation: CASSLSREYQETQYF.

This clonotype came up once. CDR3 loop: CASTEMGNEQFF. The CDR3 nucleotides read TGTGCCAGTACAGAAATGGGCAATGAGCAGTTCTTC. The chain recombines TRBV19 with TRBJ2-1; D is uncertain. V lost 7 bases and J lost 6, with 10 bases in between. CDR3 size: 12 residues. CDR1 and CDR2 (germline): LNHDA, SQIVND (reference sequence).

With regard to this clonotype: This could be a read error, since a much larger clone is one nucleotide away. V is TRBV7-9 and J is TRBJ2-7; 7 bases are a match to TRBD2. Germline values: CDR1 SEHNR, CDR2 FQNEAQ (reference sequence). Trimming cost V 6 bases and J 7 bases; bases outside gene matches: 12. CDR3 size: 14 residues. DNA for the CDR3: TGTGCCAGCAGGCCCTCTAGCGGCCCCGGGGAGCAGTACTTC. Encoded protein: CASRPSSGPGEQYF.

The table lists this clonotype with many counts. This chain connects TRBV28 to TRBJ2-1; 11 bases agree with TRBD2. The CDR3 extends over 13 amino acids. V gave up 4 bases and J gave up 9 bases; unmatched junction bases: 2. Germline assignment: CDR1 MDHEN and CDR2 SYDVKM. The CDR3 protein is CASSSTSGSEQFF. CDR3 bases: TGTGCCAGCAGTTCCACTAGCGGGAGTGAGCAGTTCTTC.

This clonotype was counted at least ten times. The chain employs TRBV7-9 and TRBJ1-5; a possible D gene is TRBD1 (6 bases). Trimming removed 1 base from V and 7 bases from J, with 14 bases in between. The CDR3 runs 15 residues. The germline gives CDR1 SEHNR, CDR2 FQNEAQ (reference sequence). The CDR3 here is CASSLGPGGGQPQHF. The CDR3, as DNA: TGTGCCAGCAGCTTAGGCCCCGGAGGGGGACAGCCCCAGCATTTT. The full variable domain, rest sourced from reference TRBV7-9 and TRBJ1-5, is DTGVSQNPRHKITKRGQNVTFRCDPISEHNRLYWYRQTLGQGPEFLTYFQNEAQLEKSRLLSDRFSAERPKGSFSTLEIQRTEQGDSAMYLCASSLGPGGGQPQHFGDGTRLSIL.

Concerning this clonotype itself: This clone may be a read error of a much larger clone one base away. This chain connects TRBV5-6 to TRBJ1-1; D is undetermined. V shed 10 bases and J shed 8 bases, with 18 bases lying between them. CDR1 and CDR2 (germline): SGHDT, YYEEEE. This CDR3 contains 12 residues. The CDR3 DNA is TGTGCCGCCCCCGGGTCTCAAGCCGAAGCTTTCTTT. Translated, it gives CAAPGSQAEAFF.